The 9 T cell receptor beta chains given below trace back to one sample, sequenced in a study of OX40 agonist ivuxolimab in advanced cancers. Using immunoSEQ multiplex PCR, the repertoire was profiled, and TCRdb retains in-frame clones only, with some absent. In the table there are roughly 100,000 clones, 91% of which are singletons. The specimen comprised CD4+ or CD8+ T cells sorted from blood, sampled in a trial of the OX40 agonist ivuxolimab. These receptors originate from an adult with an advanced solid tumor such as melanoma, head and neck, liver or kidney cancer.

This sequence joins TRBV13 and TRBJ1-4; tentatively, D is TRBD1 (5 bases). This CDR3 contains 15 residues. Germline V gene data show CDR1 as PRHDT and CDR2 as FYEKMQ (reference sequence). The V gene lost 6 bases and the J gene lost 7 bases, with 18 bases spanning the gap. The CDR3 sequence: CASSFVAGQVEKLFF. The CDR3 bases are TGTGCCAGCAGTTTTGTGGCAGGGCAGGTTGAAAAACTGTTTTTT.

The J gene is TRBJ1-3, the V gene TRBV5-1; 7 bases fit TRBD1. CDR3 length: 17 residues. Germline values: CDR1 SGHRS, CDR2 YFSETQ. V shed 0 bases, J shed 0 bases, and the junction held 6 bases outside the gene matches. CDR3 coding DNA: TGCGCCAGCAGCTTGGATCGGGGACAGCTCTCTGGAAACACCATATATTTT. Translated, it gives CASSLDRGQLSGNTIYF.

The rearrangement joins TRBV10-3 to TRBJ2-2; either TRBD1 or TRBD2 may supply D (5 bases each). Trimming left V 10 bases short and J 2 bases short, with 20 bases between. Per germline, CDR1 ENHRY and CDR2 SYGVKD. CDR3 size: 16 residues. DNA for the CDR3: TGTGCCACCAAGGGACGAGCGGACCTAAACACCGGGGAGCTGTTTTTT. Translation gives CATKGRADLNTGELFF.

This rearrangement joins TRBV18 to TRBJ2-3; D perhaps matches TRBD2 (5 bases). The ends were cut back, 3 bases at V and 6 bases at J, with 28 bases in the middle. This CDR3 spans 19 amino acids. Germline V gives CDR1 KGHSH, CDR2 LQKENI. The CDR3 DNA is TGTGCCAGCTCACCGACTTTCCCCCTTAGGAGCGGTCGGACGGATACGCAGTATTTT. It encodes CASSPTFPLRSGRTDTQYF.

V and J are TRBV19 and TRBJ2-1; 7 nucleotides agree with TRBD1. Germline CDR1 reads LNHDA; CDR2 reads SQIVND (reference sequence). This CDR3 has 12 residues. J lost 12 bases, V lost 5 bases, and 7 bases had no gene match. This chain's CDR3 is CASSLPDRPQFF. DNA of the CDR3: TGTGCCAGTAGTCTCCCGGACAGGCCGCAGTTCTTC. Filled out from reference TRBV19 and TRBJ2-1, the complete variable domain reads DGGITQSPKYLFRKEGQNVTLSCEQNLNHDAMYWYRQDPGQGLRLIYYSQIVNDFQKGDIAEGYSVSREKKESFPLTVTSAQKNPTAFYLCASSLPDRPQFFGPGTRLTVL.

This clone was seen a single time. This chain connects TRBV28 to TRBJ2-7; tentatively, D is TRBD2 (6 bases). V was pared by 6 bases and J by 2 bases, with 14 bases between. Germline V gene lookup returns CDR1 MDHEN and CDR2 SYDVKM. The CDR3 sequence is 14 residues long. The CDR3 region is CASRGKRATYEQYF. The CDR3 DNA reads as TGTGCCAGCAGGGGAAAGCGGGCTACCTACGAGCAGTACTTC.

This sequence joins TRBV9 and TRBJ2-7; 8 nucleotides agree with TRBD2. The CDR3 extends over 17 amino acids. J was trimmed by 3 bases and V by 3 bases; bases with no gene match: 14. Germline V gives CDR1 SGDLS, CDR2 YYNGEE. In nucleotides, the CDR3 is TGTGCCAGCAGCGCCGGGGGACGGGGGGGCAGTAACTACGAGCAGTACTTC. Amino acids: CASSAGGRGGSNYEQYF.

The chain couples TRBV5-1 to TRBJ2-7; 10 bases map to TRBD1. Germline CDR1 reads SGHRS; CDR2 reads YFSETQ. The CDR3 consists of 14 residues. V lost 3 bases, J lost 5 bases, and 5 bases stayed unmatched. The chain's CDR3 is CASSSGQGFNEQYF. CDR3 bases: TGCGCCAGCAGCTCGGGACAGGGGTTCAACGAGCAGTACTTC.

V is TRBV5-8 and J is TRBJ2-7; TRBD1 aligns across 10 bases. The V gene's germline CDR1 is SGHTS and CDR2 YDEGEE. Germline trimming cut 0 bases from V and 7 bases from J; bases unmatched to any gene: 4. This CDR3 is 14 amino acids long. CDR3 protein: CASSLGTGGREQYF. Here the CDR3 DNA reads TGTGCCAGCAGCTTGGGGACAGGGGGTAGAGAGCAGTACTTC.